This note documents a single T cell receptor beta chain sequence. Its antigen is unknown. This sample is drawn from a study of cytomegalovirus exposure and HLA in healthy donors. General study findings and limits: A reported reduction in N-insertions relative to the roughly 700-donor mean was seen in an Asian-associated ancestry cluster in a later analysis. Analysis was carried out at a later point, and it linked a missense DCLRE1C variant to TCR beta V- and J-gene trimming.

This CDR3 has 14 residues. J gave up 3 bases and V 6 bases, and 5 bases lay outside the gene matches. Germline V gene data show CDR1 as MDHEN and CDR2 as SYDVKM. The study ran its PCR with 60 Vbeta and 13 Jbeta primers. Repertoires were generated with immunoSEQ multiplex PCR, while TCRdb's copy carries only in-frame clones and drops some. The repertoire holds 150,000 to 200,000 clones, with approximately 78% as singletons. The rearrangement uses TRBV28 and TRBJ2-7; 10 positions agree with TRBD1. The sequence was obtained from a woman in her forties or fifties in good health and CMV-seropositive. The sample taken for sequencing was PBMCs. The CDR3 reads CASSSRDRGYEQYF. The CDR3 DNA follows: TGTGCCAGCAGCTCTCGGGACAGGGGCTACGAGCAGTACTTC.